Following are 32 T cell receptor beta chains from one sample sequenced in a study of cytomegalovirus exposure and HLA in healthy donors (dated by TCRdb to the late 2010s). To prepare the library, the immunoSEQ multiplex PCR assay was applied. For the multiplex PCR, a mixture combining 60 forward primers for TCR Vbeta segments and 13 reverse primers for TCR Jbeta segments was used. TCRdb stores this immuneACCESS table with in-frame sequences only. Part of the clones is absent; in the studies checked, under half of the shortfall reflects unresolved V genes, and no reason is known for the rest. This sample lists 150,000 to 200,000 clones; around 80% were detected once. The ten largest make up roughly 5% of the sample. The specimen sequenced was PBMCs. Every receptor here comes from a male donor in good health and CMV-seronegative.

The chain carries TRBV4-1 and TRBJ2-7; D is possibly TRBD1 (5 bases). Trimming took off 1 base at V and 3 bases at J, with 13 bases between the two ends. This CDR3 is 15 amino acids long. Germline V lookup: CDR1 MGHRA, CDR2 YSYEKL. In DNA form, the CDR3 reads TGCGCCAGCAGCCAAGTTAACAGGCCCCTCTACGAGCAGTACTTC. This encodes CASSQVNRPLYEQYF.

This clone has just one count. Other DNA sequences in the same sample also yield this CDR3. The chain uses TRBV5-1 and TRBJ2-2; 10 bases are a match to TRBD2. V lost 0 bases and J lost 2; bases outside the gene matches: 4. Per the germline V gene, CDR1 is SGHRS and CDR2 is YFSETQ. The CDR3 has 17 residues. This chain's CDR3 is CASSLGSGGPNTGELFF. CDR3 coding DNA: TGCGCCAGCAGCTTGGGTAGCGGGGGGCCCAACACCGGGGAGCTGTTTTTT.

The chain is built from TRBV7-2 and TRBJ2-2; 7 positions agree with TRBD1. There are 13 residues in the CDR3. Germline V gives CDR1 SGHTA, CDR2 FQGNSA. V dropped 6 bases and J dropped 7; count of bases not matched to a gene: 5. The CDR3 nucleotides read TGTGCCAGCAGATTAACAGGGGTCGGGGAGCTGTTTTTT. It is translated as CASRLTGVGELFF.

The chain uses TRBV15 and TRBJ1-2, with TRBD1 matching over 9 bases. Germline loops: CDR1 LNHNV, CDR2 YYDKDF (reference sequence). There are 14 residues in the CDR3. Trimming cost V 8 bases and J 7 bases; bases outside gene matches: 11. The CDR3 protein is CATRRDRGASGYTF. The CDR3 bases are TGTGCCACCCGACGAGACAGGGGGGCTAGTGGCTACACCTTC.

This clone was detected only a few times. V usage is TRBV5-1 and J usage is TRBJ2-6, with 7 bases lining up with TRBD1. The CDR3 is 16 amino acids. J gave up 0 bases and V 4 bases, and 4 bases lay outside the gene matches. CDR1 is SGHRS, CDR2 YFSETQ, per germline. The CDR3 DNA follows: TGCGCCAGCAGCCCACAGGGGCTCTCTGGGGCCAACGTCCTGACTTTC. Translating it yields CASSPQGLSGANVLTF.

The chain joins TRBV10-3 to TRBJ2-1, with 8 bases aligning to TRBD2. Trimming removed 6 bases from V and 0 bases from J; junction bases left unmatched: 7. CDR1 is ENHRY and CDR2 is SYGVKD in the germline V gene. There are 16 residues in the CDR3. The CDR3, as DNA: TGTGCCATCAGGGACTTTAGCGGGGTCTCCTACAATGAGCAGTTCTTC. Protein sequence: CAIRDFSGVSYNEQFF.

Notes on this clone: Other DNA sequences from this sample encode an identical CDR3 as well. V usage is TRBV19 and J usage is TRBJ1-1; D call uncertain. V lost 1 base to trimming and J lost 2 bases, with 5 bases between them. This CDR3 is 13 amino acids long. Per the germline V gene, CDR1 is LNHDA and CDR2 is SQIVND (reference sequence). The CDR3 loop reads CASSIGPNTEAFF. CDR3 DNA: TGTGCCAGTAGTATAGGTCCTAACACTGAAGCTTTCTTT.

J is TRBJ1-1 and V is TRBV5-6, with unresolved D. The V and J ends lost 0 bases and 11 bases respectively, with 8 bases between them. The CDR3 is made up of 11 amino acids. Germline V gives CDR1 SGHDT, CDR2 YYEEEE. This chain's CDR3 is CASSLGGGAFF. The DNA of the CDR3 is TGTGCCAGCAGCTTGGGGGGAGGGGCTTTCTTT.

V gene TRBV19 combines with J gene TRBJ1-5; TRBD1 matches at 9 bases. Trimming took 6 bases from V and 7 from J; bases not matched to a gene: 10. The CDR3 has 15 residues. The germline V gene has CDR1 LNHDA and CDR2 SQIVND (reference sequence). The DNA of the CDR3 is TGTGCCAGTAGCCGCATCGACAGGGGGGGACAGCCCCAGCATTTT. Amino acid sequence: CASSRIDRGGQPQHF. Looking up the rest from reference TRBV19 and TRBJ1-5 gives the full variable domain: DGGITQSPKYLFRKEGQNVTLSCEQNLNHDAMYWYRQDPGQGLRLIYYSQIVNDFQKGDIAEGYSVSREKKESFPLTVTSAQKNPTAFYLCASSRIDRGGQPQHFGDGTRLSIL.

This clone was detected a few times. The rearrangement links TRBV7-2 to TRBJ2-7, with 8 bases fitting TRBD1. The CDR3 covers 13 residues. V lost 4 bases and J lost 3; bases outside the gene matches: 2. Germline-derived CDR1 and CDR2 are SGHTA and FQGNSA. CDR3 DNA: TGTGCCAGCAGCTCAGGGGGCGGCTACGAGCAGTACTTC. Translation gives CASSSGGGYEQYF.

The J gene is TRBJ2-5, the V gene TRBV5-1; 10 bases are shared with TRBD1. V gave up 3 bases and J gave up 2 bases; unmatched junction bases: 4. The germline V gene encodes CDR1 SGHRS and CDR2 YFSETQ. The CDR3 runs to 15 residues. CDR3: CASSSQGQGQETQYF. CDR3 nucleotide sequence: TGCGCCAGCAGCTCACAGGGACAGGGGCAAGAGACCCAGTACTTC.

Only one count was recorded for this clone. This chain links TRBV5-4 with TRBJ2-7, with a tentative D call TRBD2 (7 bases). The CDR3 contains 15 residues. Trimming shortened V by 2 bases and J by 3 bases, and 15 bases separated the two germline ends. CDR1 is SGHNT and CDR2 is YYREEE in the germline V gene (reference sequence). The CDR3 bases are TGTGCCAGCAGCTTCGGGGGGCTCAACATCTACGAGCAGTACTTC. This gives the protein CASSFGGLNIYEQYF.

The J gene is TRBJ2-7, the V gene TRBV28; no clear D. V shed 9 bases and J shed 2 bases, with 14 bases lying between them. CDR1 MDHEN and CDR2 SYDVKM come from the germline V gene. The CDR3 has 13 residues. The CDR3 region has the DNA TGTGCCAGTAAGACACCGGTTACCTACGAGCAGTACTTC. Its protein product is CASKTPVTYEQYF.

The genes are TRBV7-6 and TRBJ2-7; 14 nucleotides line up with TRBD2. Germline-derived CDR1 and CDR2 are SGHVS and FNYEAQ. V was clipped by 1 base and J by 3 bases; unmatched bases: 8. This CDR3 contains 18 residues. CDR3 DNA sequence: TGTGCCAGCAGCTTAGATCTGGGACTAGCGGGAGCGCGCTACGAGCAGTACTTC. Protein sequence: CASSLDLGLAGARYEQYF.

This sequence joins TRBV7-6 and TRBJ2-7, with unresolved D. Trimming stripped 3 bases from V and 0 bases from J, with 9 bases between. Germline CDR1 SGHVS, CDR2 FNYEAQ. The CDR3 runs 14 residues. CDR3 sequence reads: CASSFLDISYEQYF. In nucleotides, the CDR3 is TGTGCCAGCAGCTTCCTTGACATCTCCTACGAGCAGTACTTC.

The CDR3 reads CASSLVSGTRTDTQYF. The CDR3 DNA follows: TGTGCCAGCAGCTTGGTGAGCGGGACGAGGACAGATACGCAGTATTTT. V is TRBV11-2 and J is TRBJ2-3; 7 bases are a match to TRBD2. CDR3 size: 16 residues. The germline gives CDR1 SGHAT, CDR2 FQNNGV. V lost 3 bases, J lost 3 bases, and 9 bases stayed unmatched.

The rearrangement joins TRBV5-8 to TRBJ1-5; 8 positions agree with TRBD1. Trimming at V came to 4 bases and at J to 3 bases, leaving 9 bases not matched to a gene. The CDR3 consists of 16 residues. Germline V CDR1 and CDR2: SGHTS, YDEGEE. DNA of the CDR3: TGTGCCAGCAGCGCAGGGGGCGGCGTTTTCAATCAGCCCCAGCATTTT. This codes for CASSAGGGVFNQPQHF.

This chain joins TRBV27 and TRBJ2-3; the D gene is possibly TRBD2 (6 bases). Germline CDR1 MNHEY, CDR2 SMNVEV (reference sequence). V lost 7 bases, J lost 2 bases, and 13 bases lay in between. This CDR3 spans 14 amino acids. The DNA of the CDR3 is TGTGCCAGCATTTCGTGGGGGGTCACAGATACGCAGTATTTT. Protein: CASISWGVTDTQYF.

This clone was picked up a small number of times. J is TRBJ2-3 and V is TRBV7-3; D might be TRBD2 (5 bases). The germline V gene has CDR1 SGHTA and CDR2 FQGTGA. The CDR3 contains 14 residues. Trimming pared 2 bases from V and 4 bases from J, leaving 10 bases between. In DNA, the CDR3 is TGTGCCAGCAGCTTATTCGGGGTTCCAGATACGCAGTATTTT. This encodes CASSLFGVPDTQYF.

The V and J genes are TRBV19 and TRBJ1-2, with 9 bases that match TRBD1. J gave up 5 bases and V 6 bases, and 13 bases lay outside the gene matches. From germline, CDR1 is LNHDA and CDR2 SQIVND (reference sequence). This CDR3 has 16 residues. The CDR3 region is CASSSRDRVGEYGYTF. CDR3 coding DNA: TGTGCCAGTAGCTCCCGGGACAGGGTGGGGGAATATGGCTACACCTTC.

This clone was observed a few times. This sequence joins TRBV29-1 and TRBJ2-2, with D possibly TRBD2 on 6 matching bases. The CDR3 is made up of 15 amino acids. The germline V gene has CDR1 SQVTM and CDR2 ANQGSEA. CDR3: CSAQIAVRYTGELFF. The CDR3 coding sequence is TGCAGTGCCCAGATAGCGGTGAGATACACCGGGGAGCTGTTTTTT.

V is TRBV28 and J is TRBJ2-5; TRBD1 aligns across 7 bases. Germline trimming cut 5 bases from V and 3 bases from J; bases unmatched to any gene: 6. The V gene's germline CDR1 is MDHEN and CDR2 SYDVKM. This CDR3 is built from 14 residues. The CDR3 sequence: CASSMGQYKETQYF. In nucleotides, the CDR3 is TGTGCCAGCAGTATGGGACAGTACAAAGAGACCCAGTACTTC.

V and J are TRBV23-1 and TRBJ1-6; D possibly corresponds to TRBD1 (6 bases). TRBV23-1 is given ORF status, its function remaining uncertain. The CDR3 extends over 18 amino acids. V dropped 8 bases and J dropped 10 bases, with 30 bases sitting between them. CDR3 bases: TGCGCCAGCTCCCCACCACGAAGGCCGCGGACAGTAAGATCACCCCTCCACTTT. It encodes CASSPPRRPRTVRSPLHF.

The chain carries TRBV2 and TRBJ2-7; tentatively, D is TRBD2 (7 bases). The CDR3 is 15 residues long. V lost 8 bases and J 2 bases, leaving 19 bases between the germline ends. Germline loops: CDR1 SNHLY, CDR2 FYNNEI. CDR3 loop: CASCGGRLGPYEQYF. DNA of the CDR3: TGTGCCAGCTGCGGGGGCAGGCTGGGGCCCTACGAGCAGTACTTC.

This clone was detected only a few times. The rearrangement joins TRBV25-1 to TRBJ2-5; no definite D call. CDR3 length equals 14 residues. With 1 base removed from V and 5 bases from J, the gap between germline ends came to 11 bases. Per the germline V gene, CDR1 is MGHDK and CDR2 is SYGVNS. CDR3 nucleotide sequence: TGTGCCAGCAGTGAATCAGGTCTCCGGGAGACCCAGTACTTC. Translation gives CASSESGLRETQYF.

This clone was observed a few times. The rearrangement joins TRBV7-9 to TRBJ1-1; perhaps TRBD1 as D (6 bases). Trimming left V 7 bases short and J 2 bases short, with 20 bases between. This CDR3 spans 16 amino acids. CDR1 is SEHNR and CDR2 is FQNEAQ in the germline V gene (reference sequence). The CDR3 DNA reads TGTGCCAGCACGTCCTATTCGGGGGGCTTAAACACTGAAGCTTTCTTT. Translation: CASTSYSGGLNTEAFF.

The CDR3, as DNA: TGTGCCAGCAGTGAGGCGGTGTCTGGAAACACCATATATTTT. This sequence encodes CASSEAVSGNTIYF. The J gene is TRBJ1-3, the V gene TRBV2; D is unresolved. This CDR3 comprises 14 residues. Trimming removed 3 bases at V and 1 base at J, with 7 bases between. Germline CDR1 and CDR2: SNHLY and FYNNEI.

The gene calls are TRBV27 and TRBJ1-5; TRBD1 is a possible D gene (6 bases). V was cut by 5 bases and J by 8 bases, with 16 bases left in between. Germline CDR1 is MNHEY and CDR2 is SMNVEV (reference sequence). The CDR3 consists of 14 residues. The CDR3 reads CASSQTGKIKPQHF. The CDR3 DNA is TGTGCCAGCAGTCAAACAGGGAAAATCAAGCCCCAGCATTTT.

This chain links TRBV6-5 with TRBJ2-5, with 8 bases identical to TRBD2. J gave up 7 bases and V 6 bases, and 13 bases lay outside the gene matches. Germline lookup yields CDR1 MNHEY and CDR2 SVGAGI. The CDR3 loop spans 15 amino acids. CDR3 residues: CASRKGLAGFGTQYF. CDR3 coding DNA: TGTGCCAGCAGGAAAGGTCTAGCGGGTTTTGGGACCCAGTACTTC.

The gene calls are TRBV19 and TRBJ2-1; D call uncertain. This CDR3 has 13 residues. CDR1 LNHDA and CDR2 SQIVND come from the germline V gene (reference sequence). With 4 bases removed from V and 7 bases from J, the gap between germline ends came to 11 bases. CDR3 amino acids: CASSSNLMNEQFF. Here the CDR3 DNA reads TGTGCCAGTAGTAGTAATCTTATGAATGAGCAGTTCTTC.

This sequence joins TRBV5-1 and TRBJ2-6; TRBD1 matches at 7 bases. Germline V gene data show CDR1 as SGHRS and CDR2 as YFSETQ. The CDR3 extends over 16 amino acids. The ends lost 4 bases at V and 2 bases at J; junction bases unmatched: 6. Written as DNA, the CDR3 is TGCGCCAGCAGCCCACCGACAGGGACTGGGGCCAACGTCCTGACTTTC. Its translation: CASSPPTGTGANVLTF.

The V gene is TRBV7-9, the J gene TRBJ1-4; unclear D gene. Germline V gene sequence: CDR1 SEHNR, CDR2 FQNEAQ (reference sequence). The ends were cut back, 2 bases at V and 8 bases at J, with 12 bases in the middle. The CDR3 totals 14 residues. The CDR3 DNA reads TGTGCCAGCAGCTTACGAGGGTCGAACGAAAAACTGTTTTTT. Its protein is CASSLRGSNEKLFF.